The 30 T cell receptor beta chains presented below share a single source sample, sequenced in a study of blood T cell repertoires in COVID-19. Produced via immunoSEQ multiplex PCR; TCRdb's table is partial and in-frame only. Here the sample spans just under 250,000 clones, more than 75% being singletons. The sequenced sample consisted of peripheral blood. These receptors originate from a woman younger than 45 who had recovered from COVID-19.

This clone came up once. The chain links TRBV5-6 to TRBJ1-1; weak D call: TRBD1 (6 bases). The germline V gene has CDR1 SGHDT and CDR2 YYEEEE. The CDR3 contains 17 residues. V gave up 2 bases and J gave up 0 bases, with 17 bases separating them. CDR3 sequence (DNA): TGTGCCAGCAGCTTTCAAGGGTCGGACAGCTTGAACACTGAAGCTTTCTTT. Translation gives CASSFQGSDSLNTEAFF.

The V call is TRBV30, the J call TRBJ1-6, with TRBD1 as a possible D gene (5 bases). This CDR3 region has 17 residues. Germline V gene lookup returns CDR1 GTSNPN and CDR2 SVGIG (reference sequence). The V end was cut by 3 bases, the J end by 7 bases, with 22 bases between. CDR3 in amino acids: CAWRLGQGAAWNSPLHF. The CDR3 DNA reads TGTGCCTGGAGGCTTGGGCAGGGCGCCGCTTGGAATTCACCCCTCCACTTT.

The V and J genes are TRBV3-1 (or the pseudogene TRBV3-2) and TRBJ1-2; 7 bases are shared with TRBD1. The CDR3 consists of 18 residues. After removal of 3 bases from V and 1 base from J, the junction contained 14 bases not matched to a gene. Per germline, CDR1 LGHDT and CDR2 YNNKEL (reference sequence). This CDR3 reads CASSQGLHGTDRNYGYTF. The DNA of the CDR3 is TGTGCCAGCAGCCAGGGCCTCCACGGGACAGACCGTAACTATGGCTACACCTTC.

This chain links TRBV5-6 with TRBJ1-5; D gene unclear. Germline-derived CDR1 and CDR2 are SGHDT and YYEEEE. Trimming took 0 bases from V and 5 from J, leaving 12 bases between them. The CDR3 covers 15 residues. CDR3 in amino acids: CASSLVGQEDQPQHF. DNA of the CDR3: TGTGCCAGCAGCTTGGTAGGGCAGGAGGATCAGCCCCAGCATTTT.

The V call is TRBV10-3, the J call TRBJ1-2, with TRBD1 identical over 8 bases. Trimming cost V 5 bases and J 2 bases; bases outside gene matches: 4. The CDR3 sequence is 14 residues long. Germline values: CDR1 ENHRY, CDR2 SYGVKD. CDR3 loop: CAISWDRPNYGYTF. In DNA, the CDR3 is TGTGCCATCAGTTGGGACAGGCCCAACTATGGCTACACCTTC.

Only a few counts were recorded for this clone. The chain has TRBV6-5 and TRBJ2-1, with D possibly TRBD1 on 5 matching bases. V shed 5 bases and J shed 7 bases, with 15 bases lying between them. Germline V gene data show CDR1 as MNHEY and CDR2 as SVGAGI. This CDR3 is built from 14 residues. The CDR3 DNA reads as TGTGCCAGCAGTCCGACAGACCCCGAGAATGAGCAGTTCTTC. Encoded protein: CASSPTDPENEQFF.

This chain uses TRBV2 with TRBJ2-3, with TRBD2 matching over 14 bases. Germline V gene lookup returns CDR1 SNHLY and CDR2 FYNNEI. The CDR3 sequence is 19 residues long. V was clipped by 4 bases and J by 0 bases; unmatched bases: 9. This chain's CDR3 is CASSGSGLAGVPSTDTQYF. In DNA, the CDR3 is TGTGCCAGCAGTGGCTCGGGACTAGCGGGGGTCCCTAGCACAGATACGCAGTATTTT. Full variable domain (rest looked up from reference TRBV2 and TRBJ2-3): EPEVTQTPSHQVTQMGQEVILRCVPISNHLYFYWYRQILGQKVEFLVSFYNNEISEKSEIFDDQFSVERPDGSNFTLKIRSTKLEDSAMYFCASSGSGLAGVPSTDTQYFGPGTRLTVL.

The table lists this clone with a few counts. J is TRBJ1-1 and V is TRBV6-5; TRBD1 aligns across 8 bases. This CDR3 is 15 amino acids long. Losses at the gene ends were 0 bases for V and 11 bases for J; bases not matched to a gene: 11. Germline CDR1 MNHEY, CDR2 SVGAGI. The CDR3, as DNA: TGTGCCAGCAGTTACTCCCCAGGGGGCAGCCGGATGGCTTTCTTT. Translating it yields CASSYSPGGSRMAFF.

The chain combines TRBV18 with TRBJ2-5; TRBD1 aligns across 7 bases. Trimming at V came to 5 bases and at J to 5 bases, leaving 5 bases not matched to a gene. From germline, CDR1 is KGHSH and CDR2 LQKENI. This CDR3 is 13 amino acids long. This CDR3 is CASSTGEGETQYF. The CDR3 region has the DNA TGTGCCAGCTCAACAGGGGAAGGGGAGACCCAGTACTTC.

The chain recombines TRBV7-8 with TRBJ2-3; tentative D call: TRBD1 (6 bases). V lost 5 bases and J lost 3, with 21 bases in between. Germline values: CDR1 SGHVS, CDR2 FQNEAQ. This CDR3 spans 17 amino acids. Here the CDR3 DNA reads TGTGCCAGCAGCCCCCTCAGGGGCAGGCGAGGAACAGATACGCAGTATTTT. This encodes CASSPLRGRRGTDTQYF.

The chain combines TRBV3-1 (or the pseudogene TRBV3-2) with TRBJ1-2; 8 bases fit TRBD1. V was pared by 3 bases and J by 4 bases, with 13 bases of the junction left unmatched. Germline V gives CDR1 LGHDT, CDR2 YNNKEL (reference sequence). The CDR3 has 17 amino acids. CDR3 DNA sequence: TGTGCCAGCAGCCATCCGATGACAGGGGACGGAGGCTATGGCTACACCTTC. Its translation: CASSHPMTGDGGYGYTF.

The chain links TRBV11-2 to TRBJ1-1; D may be TRBD1 (5 bases). Deletions cut 5 bases from V and 3 bases from J, with 19 bases between. The CDR3 length is 16 residues. Germline lookup yields CDR1 SGHAT and CDR2 FQNNGV. This chain's CDR3 is CASSPTESYRDTEAFF. CDR3 DNA sequence: TGTGCCAGCAGCCCGACAGAAAGTTACAGAGACACTGAAGCTTTCTTT.

The J gene is TRBJ2-5, the V gene TRBV13; TRBD1 matches at 8 bases. Looked up from germline, CDR1 is PRHDT and CDR2 is FYEKMQ (reference sequence). The CDR3 is 16 residues long. Trimming removed 4 bases from V and 5 bases from J; junction bases left unmatched: 12. The CDR3 here is CASSSKAGQAGETQYF. The CDR3 nucleotides are TGTGCCAGCAGCTCCAAGGCGGGACAGGCCGGCGAGACCCAGTACTTC. Full variable domain (remainder filled in from reference TRBV13 and TRBJ2-5): AAGVIQSPRHLIKEKRETATLKCYPIPRHDTVYWYQQGPGQDPQFLISFYEKMQSDKGSIPDRFSAQQFSDYHSELNMSSLELGDSALYFCASSSKAGQAGETQYFGPGTRLLVL.

This rearrangement joins TRBV16 to TRBJ1-2, with D unresolved. Trimming pared 1 base from V and 8 bases from J, leaving 14 bases between. The CDR3 has 14 residues. Germline assignment: CDR1 KGHSY and CDR2 FQNENV. This CDR3 reads CASSQLGSGGGYTF. CDR3 coding DNA: TGTGCCAGCAGCCAATTGGGGAGCGGTGGAGGCTACACCTTC.

V is TRBV30 and J is TRBJ1-5; D may be TRBD1 (5 bases). The CDR3 runs 15 residues. In germline, CDR1 is GTSNPN, CDR2 SVGIG (reference sequence). V lost 2 bases and J lost 0, with 11 bases in between. The CDR3 DNA reads TGTGCCTGGAGTCCGGACAAATTTAGCAATCAGCCCCAGCATTTT. Its translation: CAWSPDKFSNQPQHF.

This chain links TRBV11-2 with TRBJ2-3, with D maybe TRBD1 (5 bases). The CDR3 runs to 17 residues. V dropped 5 bases and J dropped 0 bases, with 18 bases sitting between them. Germline assignment: CDR1 SGHAT and CDR2 FQNNGV. CDR3 bases: TGTGCCAGCAGCCCCGCCGAGCAGACAGCGAGCACAGATACGCAGTATTTT. It encodes CASSPAEQTASTDTQYF.

The chain uses TRBV6-4 and TRBJ1-1; 9 nucleotides line up with TRBD1. Germline CDR1 and CDR2: MRHNA and SNTAGT. V was clipped by 7 bases and J by 1 base; unmatched bases: 4. The CDR3 runs 14 residues. CDR3 in amino acids: CASKMDRGNTEAFF. The CDR3 DNA reads TGTGCCAGCAAGATGGACAGGGGGAACACTGAAGCTTTCTTT.

The rearrangement links TRBV19 to TRBJ2-5; 7 nucleotides line up with TRBD1. This CDR3 spans 14 amino acids. After removal of 9 bases from V and 5 bases from J, the junction contained 12 bases not matched to a gene. Germline V CDR1 and CDR2: LNHDA, SQIVND (reference sequence). The CDR3 DNA is TGTGCCAGGTCGACAGGGCGAGGGGGCGAGACCCAGTACTTC. This gives the protein CARSTGRGGETQYF.

This rearrangement joins TRBV9 to TRBJ1-2; D not resolved. The CDR3 is 15 amino acids. V was clipped by 0 bases and J by 1 base, with 10 bases between them. The germline V gene encodes CDR1 SGDLS and CDR2 YYNGEE. CDR3 bases: TGTGCCAGCAGCGTAGCCCCAACAGTTAACTATGGCTACACCTTC. It specifies CASSVAPTVNYGYTF.

This chain links TRBV7-2 with TRBJ2-3; 7 bases agree with TRBD2. V lost 2 bases to trimming and J lost 5 bases; unmatched junction nucleotides: 4. Germline V gene sequence: CDR1 SGHTA, CDR2 FQGNSA. The CDR3 sequence is 14 residues long. CDR3 DNA sequence: TGTGCCAGCAGCTTATACGGGGGGAAAGATACGCAGTATTTT. Amino acid sequence: CASSLYGGKDTQYF.

This clone was seen a few times. This sequence joins TRBV20-1 and TRBJ2-1; the match to TRBD2 covers 8 bases. CDR1 is DFQATT and CDR2 is SNEGSKA in the germline V gene (reference sequence). The CDR3 is 13 amino acids. V was clipped by 3 bases and J by 9 bases; unmatched bases: 7. DNA of the CDR3: TGCAGTGCTAGTGAGGCGGGGGGCCTTGAGCAGTTCTTC. Translation gives CSASEAGGLEQFF.

The V gene is TRBV12-3 or TRBV12-4, the J gene TRBJ2-7, with D perhaps matching TRBD2 (6 bases). This CDR3 spans 13 amino acids. V lost 3 bases to trimming and J lost 2 bases, with 8 bases between them. CDR3: CASSFGGPYEQYF. CDR3 sequence (DNA): TGTGCCAGCAGTTTCGGGGGTCCCTACGAGCAGTACTTC.

The chain recombines TRBV20-1 with TRBJ2-7; unclear D gene. The germline CDR1 and CDR2 sequences are DFQATT and SNEGSKA (reference sequence). Trimming pared 0 bases from V and 4 bases from J, leaving 4 bases between. This CDR3 has 11 residues. The CDR3 nucleotides are TGCAGTGCTAGAGATATTTACGAGCAGTACTTC. Encoded protein: CSARDIYEQYF.

The chain combines TRBV19 with TRBJ2-1; possible D gene TRBD2, 5 bases. The CDR3 spans 13 residues. V gave up 3 bases and J gave up 9 bases, with 12 bases separating them. Germline CDR1 LNHDA, CDR2 SQIVND (reference sequence). The CDR3 nucleotides are TGTGCCAGTAGTATGGGAGCTCGGGGTGAGCAGTTCTTC. It specifies CASSMGARGEQFF.

This chain connects TRBV3-1 (or the pseudogene TRBV3-2) to TRBJ2-3; 8 bases are shared with TRBD2. The length of the CDR3 is 17 residues. Germline V gives CDR1 LGHDT, CDR2 YNNKEL (reference sequence). The V segment lost 1 base and the J segment 6 bases; nucleotides outside the gene matches: 12. As DNA, the CDR3 is TGTGCCAGCAGCCAAGGCCTCCTTTTAGCGGGGCATGATACGCAGTATTTT. Protein: CASSQGLLLAGHDTQYF.

The V gene is TRBV25-1, the J gene TRBJ1-2; TRBD1 matches at 9 bases. Germline V gene data show CDR1 as MGHDK and CDR2 as SYGVNS. The J segment lost 9 bases and the V segment lost 5 bases, leaving 7 bases of the junction unmatched. The CDR3 spans 13 residues. The CDR3 DNA follows: TGTGCCAGCAGTTTCGGGACAGGGTGGAGCTACACCTTC. Protein sequence: CASSFGTGWSYTF.

This sequence joins TRBV6-5 and TRBJ2-7; the match to TRBD2 covers 7 bases. The V segment lost 7 bases and the J segment 5 bases; nucleotides outside the gene matches: 14. This CDR3 region has 15 residues. Germline V CDR1 and CDR2: MNHEY, SVGAGI. In nucleotides, the CDR3 is TGTGCCAGCAAAAATCCTGGGGGGGGAATTCACGAGCAGTACTTC. Protein product: CASKNPGGGIHEQYF.

This clone was seen only once. The chain has TRBV9 and TRBJ2-3; 10 bases are a match to TRBD2. The CDR3 loop spans 17 amino acids. V was pared by 2 bases and J by 5 bases, with 11 bases of the junction left unmatched. Germline CDR1 reads SGDLS; CDR2 reads YYNGEE. CDR3 nucleotide sequence: TGTGCCAGCAGCGTCCAAGGGCAAGCGGGGGGGCAAGATACGCAGTATTTT. Translated, it gives CASSVQGQAGGQDTQYF.

This clone came up once. The J gene is TRBJ2-7, the V gene TRBV2, with D perhaps matching TRBD2 (6 bases). Germline values: CDR1 SNHLY, CDR2 FYNNEI. The CDR3 sequence is 15 residues long. Between the trimmed V and J ends, which lost 10 bases and 0 bases, there was a span of 19 bases. The DNA for the CDR3 is TGTGCCACCCACGTCAAACGGGGGACCTCCTACGAGCAGTACTTC. Protein: CATHVKRGTSYEQYF.

The V call is TRBV2, the J call TRBJ1-3; TRBD1 agrees at 10 bases. The V and J ends lost 7 bases and 3 bases, in that order; junction bases with no gene match: 15. In germline, CDR1 is SNHLY, CDR2 FYNNEI. The CDR3 spans 18 residues. The CDR3 region has the DNA TGTGCCAGCAAACAGTGGGGACAGGGGATAACGGGTGGAAACACCATATATTTT. It yields the protein CASKQWGQGITGGNTIYF.